These T cell receptor beta chains were read from a single sample in a study of a mutant IDH1 vaccine in newly diagnosed glioma. Clones were read by immunoSEQ multiplex PCR, and TCRdb kept only the in-frame ones, dropping some. The top ten clones hold 3.5% to 5% of a sample with about 54,000 clones, 80% to 85% of them seen once. No antigen is known for these receptors. Sequencing used PBMCs, obtained from a glioma patient whose treatment included an IDH1 peptide vaccine. These receptors were obtained from a woman between 18 and 29 years old with glioma. CDR3s include the opening cysteine and the closing phenylalanine or tryptophan. Each record gives: D gene, J gene, V gene, clone size, CDR3 length, CDR3 DNA, CDR3 protein. The D gene is left open where the match is weak. Expanded clones are given a class, and other clones once, few, many or no size at all.

>-|TRBJ1-1|TRBV5-6|-|17
TGTGCCAGCAGCCCCCTAGGACCCGGGCGGCCTAACACTGAAGCTTTCTTT
CASSPLGPGRPNTEAFF
>-|TRBJ2-7|TRBV21-1|-|18
TGTGCCAGCAGCCTCGATCTGACTGACCAGGTCGGGGACTACGAGCAGTACTTC
CASSLDLTDQVGDYEQYF
>TRBD2|TRBJ2-7|TRBV5-5|-|15
TGTGCCAGCAGCTTGGTTGGCGGGAGTTCTCGCGAGCAGTACTTC
CASSLVGGSSREQYF
>-|TRBJ2-2|TRBV6-6|-|14
TGTGCCAGCTGTGCAGCACGGAACACCGGGGAGCTGTTTTTT
CASCAARNTGELFF
>-|TRBJ2-1|TRBV10-1|-|14
TGCGCCAGCTTTGGGGGGAGGCCCTACAATGAGCAGTTCTTC
CASFGGRPYNEQFF
>TRBD1|TRBJ2-5|TRBV18|-|14
TGTGCCAGCTCATCCCGGGACAGCCAAGAGACCCAGTACTTC
CASSSRDSQETQYF
>-|TRBJ2-5|TRBV19|-|15
TGTGCCAGTAGTATAGCCGGGGTGGCTCAAGAGACCCAGTACTTC
CASSIAGVAQETQYF
>-|TRBJ1-4|TRBV7-2|-|15
TGTGCCAGCAGCCTCCGGGGCAGGGAGGGTGAAAAACTGTTTTTT
CASSLRGREGEKLFF
>-|TRBJ1-2|TRBV12-5|-|13
TGTGCTAGTGGTTATTCAGGGGTTCGAGGCTACACCTTC
CASGYSGVRGYTF
>-|TRBJ2-5|TRBV29-1|once|13
TGCAGCGTTGAGGGCAGGTATTTGGAGACCCAGTACTTC
CSVEGRYLETQYF
>-|TRBJ2-1|TRBV30|-|13
TGTGCCTGGAGTGATGGAGGGACCCGGAGGCGGTTCTTC
CAWSDGGTRRRFF
>-|TRBJ2-7|TRBV11-2|-|13
TGTGCCAGCAGCTTAGGACTTCGGTACGAGCAGTACTTC
CASSLGLRYEQYF
>-|TRBJ2-1|TRBV6-1|-|14
TGTGCCAGCATCCGCTGGGACGGAAACAATGAGCAGTTCTTC
CASIRWDGNNEQFF
>-|TRBJ2-2|TRBV30|-|15
TGTGCCTGGAGTGTACCCGAGCGGCGGGGCGGGGAGCTGTTTTTT
CAWSVPERRGGELFF
>-|TRBJ2-1|TRBV19|-|14
TGTGCCAGTAGTACACAGGGTCTGATCAATGAGCAGTTCTTC
CASSTQGLINEQFF
>-|TRBJ2-7|TRBV13|-|13
TGTGCCAGCAGCCCCGCGGGGAACGACGAGCAGTACTTC
CASSPAGNDEQYF
>-|TRBJ1-1|TRBV11-2|-|14
TGTGCCAGCAGCTTAGCGGCCATGAACACTGAAGCTTTCTTT
CASSLAAMNTEAFF
>-|TRBJ2-7|TRBV6-5|-|11
TGTGCCAGCAGCGGGGGGCCCGAGCAGTACTTC
CASSGGPEQYF
>-|TRBJ1-5|TRBV6-5|-|14
TGTGCCAGCAGCAATACAGGGTTCAATCAGCCCCAGCATTTT
CASSNTGFNQPQHF
>-|TRBJ1-5|TRBV9|few|13
TGTGCCAGCAGCGATGGATTAGGACAGCCCCAGCATTTT
CASSDGLGQPQHF
>-|TRBJ1-2|TRBV19|-|13
TGTGCCAGTAGTATAGATCCGGACATTGGCTACACCTTC
CASSIDPDIGYTF
>TRBD1|TRBJ1-4|TRBV7-9|-|15
TGTGCCAGCAGCTTAGATGGGACAGATAGTGAAAAACTGTTTTTT
CASSLDGTDSEKLFF
>TRBD1|TRBJ2-3|TRBV4-3|-|14
TGCGCCAGCAGCCCAGGGACAGGGTGGGATACGCAGTATTTT
CASSPGTGWDTQYF
>TRBD2|TRBJ2-5|TRBV7-9|-|15
TGTGCCAGCAGCGTTTCGGGGGGGCCGAGAGAGACCCAGTACTTC
CASSVSGGPRETQYF
>TRBD2|TRBJ2-4|TRBV12-5|once|16
TGTGCTAGTGGTTTGGTAGGGCTAGCGGGGTGGAACATTCAGTACTTC
CASGLVGLAGWNIQYF
>-|TRBJ2-3|TRBV9|-|17
TGTGCCAGCAGCGTAGACGGTCGGGCAAACCCAACAGATACGCAGTATTTT
CASSVDGRANPTDTQYF
>-|TRBJ2-1|TRBV9|-|11
TGTGCCAGCAGCGTAGATCTAGAGCAGTTCTTC
CASSVDLEQFF
>-|TRBJ1-2|TRBV6-1|once|13
TGTGCCAGCAGTAGAGGGGGAAGCTATGGCTACACCTTC
CASSRGGSYGYTF